This paragraph reports one T cell receptor (beta chain). Its antigen is unidentified. V was cut by 2 bases and J by 6 bases, with 5 bases left in between. The germline V gene encodes CDR1 SGHDT and CDR2 YYEEEE. The CDR3 has 12 residues. This PCR relied on a set of 60 Vbeta primers and 13 Jbeta primers. Profiling relied on immunoSEQ multiplex PCR, and the TCRdb table lists in-frame clones only, not all of them. The sample lists 90,000 to 100,000 clones, approximately 76% occurring once. The sample originates from a study of cytomegalovirus exposure and HLA in healthy donors. Study outcomes and limitations: TCR association rates varied by HLA locus in a later analysis, with DRB1 highest and HLA-C lowest.

This TCR was recovered from a man aged 40-49 years in good health and CMV-seropositive. The sequenced material came from PBMCs. The chain joins TRBV5-6 to TRBJ2-2; D unclear. The CDR3: CASSLVAGELFF. The CDR3 coding sequence is TGTGCCAGCAGCTTAGTAGCCGGGGAGCTGTTTTTT.